The next 10 T cell receptor beta chains were all read from a single sample in a study of shared clonotypes between healthy human individuals. This table comes from immunoSEQ multiplex PCR, and its TCRdb copy is limited to in-frame clones, with some not included. The sample records about 1.4 million clones, approximately 96% being singletons. The sample was naive CD4+ T cells sorted from blood. Subset noted: CD45RA+ positively selected. These receptors all come from a man between 25 and 39 years old in good health.

V and J are TRBV5-1 and TRBJ2-3; D may match TRBD1 or TRBD2 (5 bases each). Germline loops: CDR1 SGHRS, CDR2 YFSETQ. CDR3 size: 14 residues. V dropped 3 bases and J dropped 5 bases, with 13 bases sitting between them. CDR3 amino acids: CASSWGLGVDTQYF. The CDR3 nucleotides read TGCGCCAGCAGCTGGGGTCTGGGGGTAGATACGCAGTATTTT.

The chain combines TRBV4-3 with TRBJ2-1; 9 bases align to TRBD2. The CDR3 runs to 15 residues. Germline assignment: CDR1 LGHNA and CDR2 YSLEER. Trimming removed 4 bases from V and 4 bases from J; junction bases left unmatched: 5. Here the CDR3 DNA reads TGCGCCAGCAGCCCTCTAGCGGGAAATTACAATGAGCAGTTCTTC. Translation: CASSPLAGNYNEQFF.

The chain links TRBV6-5 to TRBJ2-7; no clear D. CDR1 is MNHEY, CDR2 SVGAGI, per germline. V lost 4 bases and J 7 bases, leaving 20 bases between the germline ends. The CDR3 consists of 15 residues. CDR3 amino acids: CASSFRASYPREQYF. The CDR3 bases are TGTGCCAGCAGTTTCCGTGCTTCGTACCCGAGGGAGCAGTACTTC.

The chain carries TRBV6-1 and TRBJ1-1; possible D gene TRBD1, 6 bases. V lost 4 bases and J 1 base, leaving 10 bases between the germline ends. CDR3 size: 14 residues. CDR1 is MNHNS and CDR2 is SASEGT in the germline V gene. In DNA form, the CDR3 reads TGTGCCAGCAGTGGTGGGGGGCGGAACACTGAAGCTTTCTTT. Translation gives CASSGGGRNTEAFF.

This clone was seen once. Distinct nucleotide sequences in the sample also encode this CDR3. The chain couples TRBV18 to TRBJ2-2; unclear D gene. V dropped 1 base and J dropped 0 bases, with 3 bases sitting between them. Germline V lookup: CDR1 KGHSH, CDR2 LQKENI. The CDR3 runs to 14 residues. The CDR3 protein is CASSPLANTGELFF. The CDR3 DNA sequence: TGTGCCAGCTCACCACTTGCGAACACCGGGGAGCTGTTTTTT.

This chain uses TRBV5-1 with TRBJ2-7; the D is unclear. Germline CDR1 is SGHRS and CDR2 is YFSETQ. The V end lost 4 bases, the J end lost 2 bases, and 16 bases lay between the germline ends. The length of the CDR3 is 15 residues. The CDR3 here is CASSARGPGPYEQYF. The CDR3 region has the DNA TGCGCCAGCAGCGCTCGCGGCCCAGGCCCCTACGAGCAGTACTTC. Supplemented by reference TRBV5-1 and TRBJ2-7, the full variable domain reads KAGVTQTPRYLIKTRGQQVTLSCSPISGHRSVSWYQQTPGQGLQFLFEYFSETQRNKGNFPGRFSGRQFSNSRSEMNVSTLELGDSALYLCASSARGPGPYEQYFGPGTRLTVT.

The chain combines TRBV6-5 with TRBJ1-1; tentatively, D is TRBD1 (6 bases). Trimming took 4 bases from V and 5 from J, leaving 14 bases between them. Per germline, CDR1 MNHEY and CDR2 SVGAGI. The CDR3 runs 14 residues. DNA for the CDR3: TGTGCCAGCAGTTTTAAGGGGGGAGAAACTGAAGCTTTCTTT. This translates into CASSFKGGETEAFF.

V is TRBV11-2 and J is TRBJ2-7, with 12 bases that match TRBD2. In germline, CDR1 is SGHAT, CDR2 FQNNGV. The CDR3 consists of 14 residues. V shed 6 bases, J shed 2 bases, and the junction held 2 bases outside the gene matches. CDR3 nucleotide sequence: TGTGCCAGCAGGCCTAGCGGGAGGGCCTACGAGCAGTACTTC. As protein: CASRPSGRAYEQYF.

The chain is built from TRBV7-6 and TRBJ2-1; D is uncertain. The V end lost 5 bases, the J end lost 7 bases, and 9 bases lay between the germline ends. The CDR3 totals 12 residues. Germline V gene lookup returns CDR1 SGHVS and CDR2 FNYEAQ. This CDR3 reads CASSQPRNEQFF. The CDR3 DNA reads TGTGCCAGCAGCCAGCCCCGGAATGAGCAGTTCTTC. The full variable domain, rest sourced from reference TRBV7-6 and TRBJ2-1, is GAGVSQSPRYKVTKRGQDVALRCDPISGHVSLYWYRQALGQGPEFLTYFNYEAQQDKSGLPNDRFSAERPEGSISTLTIQRTEQRDSAMYRCASSQPRNEQFFGPGTRLTVL.

V gene TRBV5-1 combines with J gene TRBJ2-7, with TRBD1 matching over 8 bases. The ends lost 4 bases at V and 5 bases at J; junction bases unmatched: 11. There are 15 residues in the CDR3. CDR1 is SGHRS, CDR2 YFSETQ, per germline. In DNA, the CDR3 is TGCGCCAGCAGCAACGTAGGACAGGGCGTCGACGAGCAGTACTTC. It yields the protein CASSNVGQGVDEQYF.